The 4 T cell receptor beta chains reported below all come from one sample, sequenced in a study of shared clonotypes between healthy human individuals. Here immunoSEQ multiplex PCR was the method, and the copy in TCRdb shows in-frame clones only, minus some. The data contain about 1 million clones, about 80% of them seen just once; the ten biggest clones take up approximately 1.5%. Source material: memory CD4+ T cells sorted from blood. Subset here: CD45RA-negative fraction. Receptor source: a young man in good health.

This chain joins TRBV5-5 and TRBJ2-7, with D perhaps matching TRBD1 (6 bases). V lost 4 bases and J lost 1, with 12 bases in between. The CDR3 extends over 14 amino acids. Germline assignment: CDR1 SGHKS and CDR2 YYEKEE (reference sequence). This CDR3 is CASSSTGHSYEQYF. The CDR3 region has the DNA TGTGCCAGCAGCAGTACGGGACATTCCTACGAGCAGTACTTC.

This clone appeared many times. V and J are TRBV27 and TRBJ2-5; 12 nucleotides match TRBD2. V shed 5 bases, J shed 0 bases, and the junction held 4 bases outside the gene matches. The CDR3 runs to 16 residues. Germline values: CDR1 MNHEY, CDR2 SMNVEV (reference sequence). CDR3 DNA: TGTGCCAGCAGTCGGCTAGCGGGAGGGTACCAAGAGACCCAGTACTTC. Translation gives CASSRLAGGYQETQYF.

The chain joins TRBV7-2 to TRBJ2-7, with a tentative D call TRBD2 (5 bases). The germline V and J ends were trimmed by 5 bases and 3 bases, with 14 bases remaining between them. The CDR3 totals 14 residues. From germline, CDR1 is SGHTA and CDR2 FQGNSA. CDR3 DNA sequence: TGTGCCAGCAGCCGTACGGGGTTCCTCTACGAGCAGTACTTC. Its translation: CASSRTGFLYEQYF.

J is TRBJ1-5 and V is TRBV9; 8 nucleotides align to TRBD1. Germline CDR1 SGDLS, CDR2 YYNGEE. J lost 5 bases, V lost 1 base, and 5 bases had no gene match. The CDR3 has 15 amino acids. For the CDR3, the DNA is TGTGCCAGCAGCGTAACGGACAGGGAAGATCAGCCCCAGCATTTT. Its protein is CASSVTDREDQPQHF.